The 11 T cell receptor beta chains presented below share a single source sample, sequenced in a study of PD-1 blockade in classical Hodgkin lymphoma. With no exception, relapse followed autologous stem cell transplantation in all patients, and brentuximab vedotin exposure varied. The data were produced by immunoSEQ multiplex PCR, yet TCRdb's version contains in-frame clones alone and is incomplete. The data contain fewer than 6,500 clones, 70% to 80% of them singletons. The material sequenced was peripheral blood mononuclear cells (PBMCs), taken at baseline. These receptor sequences come from a human donor with classical Hodgkin lymphoma.

CDR3 sequence reads: CASSLQGAASMNTEAFF. The CDR3 coding sequence is TGTGCCAGCAGCTTACAGGGGGCTGCGTCAATGAACACTGAAGCTTTCTTT. The chain joins TRBV5-6 to TRBJ1-1, with 9 bases fitting TRBD1. Germline CDR1 reads SGHDT; CDR2 reads YYEEEE. This CDR3 has 17 amino acids. Unmatched junction bases numbered 8, after V lost 2 bases and J lost 0 bases.

V usage is TRBV4-2 and J usage is TRBJ1-4, with 8 bases that match TRBD1. CDR3 size: 15 residues. The germline CDR1 and CDR2 sequences are LGHNA and YNFKEQ. Trimming removed 2 bases from V and 4 bases from J; junction bases left unmatched: 3. CDR3 nucleotide sequence: TGTGCCAGCAGCCAAACAGGGGGGATTAATGAAAAACTGTTTTTT. Its translation is CASSQTGGINEKLFF.

A single count supports this clone. CDR3 region: CASSPPSAAGEQYF. The CDR3 nucleotides are TGTGCCAGCTCACCACCGTCGGCAGCGGGGGAGCAGTACTTC. The chain links TRBV18 to TRBJ2-7, with 7 bases lining up with TRBD2. Germline V lookup: CDR1 KGHSH, CDR2 LQKENI. V lost 0 bases to trimming and J lost 7 bases; unmatched junction nucleotides: 6. The CDR3 extends over 14 amino acids. Combining the CDR3 with reference TRBV18 and TRBJ2-7 gives the whole variable domain NAGVMQNPRHLVRRRGQEARLRCSPMKGHSHVYWYRQLPEEGLKFMVYLQKENIIDESGMPKERFSAEFPKEGPSILRIQQVVRGDSAAYFCASSPPSAAGEQYFGPGTRLTVT.

The V gene is TRBV4-2, the J gene TRBJ1-4, with TRBD1 matching 8 bases. This CDR3 is built from 15 residues. Trimming removed 4 bases from V and 8 bases from J; junction bases left unmatched: 9. CDR1 and CDR2 (germline): LGHNA, YNFKEQ. CDR3 nucleotide sequence: TGTGCCAGCAGCCCACGCCAGGACAGGGACGAAAAACTGTTTTTT. Protein: CASSPRQDRDEKLFF.

This chain links TRBV18 with TRBJ2-1, with D maybe TRBD2 (6 bases). In germline, CDR1 is KGHSH, CDR2 LQKENI. V was trimmed by 1 base and J by 5 bases, leaving 12 bases between them. CDR3 length: 15 amino acids. The CDR3 bases are TGTGCCAGCTCACCACTCGAGACTAGAAACAATGAGCAGTTCTTC. Encoded protein: CASSPLETRNNEQFF.

This chain links TRBV7-9 with TRBJ1-4; TRBD1 might be the D (5 bases). The germline gives CDR1 SEHNR, CDR2 FQNEAQ (reference sequence). There are 16 residues in the CDR3. V was pared by 5 bases and J by 4 bases, with 17 bases between. CDR3 DNA sequence: TGTGCCAGCAGCCCCGGGGACGCCCGGGGTAATGAAAAACTGTTTTTT. Translated, it gives CASSPGDARGNEKLFF.

The rearrangement uses TRBV19 and TRBJ1-1, with D possibly being TRBD1 (6 bases). This CDR3 contains 14 residues. Germline lookup yields CDR1 LNHDA and CDR2 SQIVND (reference sequence). The V and J ends lost 4 bases and 4 bases respectively, with 13 bases between them. CDR3 amino acids: CASSTEGVSTEAFF. The CDR3 DNA sequence: TGTGCCAGTAGTACGGAGGGGGTATCCACTGAAGCTTTCTTT. The full variable domain, its missing parts supplied by reference TRBV19 and TRBJ1-1, is DGGITQSPKYLFRKEGQNVTLSCEQNLNHDAMYWYRQDPGQGLRLIYYSQIVNDFQKGDIAEGYSVSREKKESFPLTVTSAQKNPTAFYLCASSTEGVSTEAFFGQGTRLTVV.

The chain uses TRBV19 and TRBJ1-3; possible D gene TRBD1, 5 bases. The CDR3 length is 17 residues. V lost 4 bases and J 0 bases, leaving 16 bases between the germline ends. Germline V gene lookup returns CDR1 LNHDA and CDR2 SQIVND (reference sequence). CDR3 nucleotide sequence: TGTGCCAGTAGTAAGTCCCGACAGTTTATCTCTGGAAACACCATATATTTT. This codes for CASSKSRQFISGNTIYF.

In its sample, this clone was seen once. The rearrangement joins TRBV27 to TRBJ2-1, with D perhaps TRBD1 (5 bases). In germline, CDR1 is MNHEY, CDR2 SMNVEV (reference sequence). CDR3 length: 14 residues. V lost 6 bases to trimming and J lost 3 bases, with 12 bases between them. CDR3: CASSFDSFYNEQFF. CDR3 sequence (DNA): TGTGCCAGCAGCTTCGACAGTTTCTACAATGAGCAGTTCTTC.

The chain combines TRBV5-1 with TRBJ2-5; TRBD2 agrees at 8 bases. This CDR3 has 15 amino acids. CDR1 SGHRS and CDR2 YFSETQ come from the germline V gene. The V segment lost 2 bases and the J segment 8 bases; nucleotides outside the gene matches: 11. CDR3 sequence (DNA): TGCGCCAGCAGCTTAGACTTAAGCGGGAGTAGTACCCAGTACTTC. Protein product: CASSLDLSGSSTQYF.

The chain couples TRBV11-3 to TRBJ2-7; D is unclear. Germline V gene data show CDR1 as SGHNT and CDR2 as YENEEA. The V end lost 5 bases, the J end lost 3 bases, and 5 bases lay between the germline ends. The CDR3 loop spans 11 amino acids. CDR3 sequence: CASSRSYEQYF. The CDR3 DNA is TGTGCCAGCAGCCGCAGCTACGAGCAGTACTTC.